What follows describes a single T cell receptor (beta chain). Per the authors' pipeline: Reference gene primers were amplified, and this amplification served to estimate nucleated cell counts. Profiled with immunoSEQ multiplex PCR; TCRdb holds only in-frame clones, not every one. The V and J calls and clone size were taken over from that table, and D and trimming were inferred from the DNA. The sample has 280,000 or so clones, roughly 86% seen once. The data were obtained in a study of blood T cell repertoires in COVID-19. Looking at the study overall: Acute-phase and convalescent COVID-19 samples originated in the United States, Italy and Spain. PBMCs, B-cell-depleted T cells, or T cells were the source of the cDNA or gDNA that made up the material.

Sequenced sample: peripheral blood. The clonotype was recovered from a man aged 18-30 years with active or convalescent COVID-19.

The CDR3 loop reads CASSQETGAGNQPQHF. CDR3 sequence (DNA): TGCGCCAGCAGCCAAGAGACAGGGGCTGGTAATCAGCCCCAGCATTTT. The chain combines TRBV4-1 with TRBJ1-5; TRBD1 agrees at 8 bases. The ends lost 0 bases at V and 4 bases at J; junction bases unmatched: 5. Germline V CDR1 and CDR2: MGHRA, YSYEKL. CDR3 length: 16 residues.